The clone carrying this T cell receptor beta chain was recorded many times. V lost 5 bases to trimming and J lost 3 bases, with 4 bases between them. The CDR3 is 11 amino acids. The V gene's germline CDR1 is MDHEN and CDR2 SYDVKM. TCRdb re-called the 5' RACE reads with MiXCR, one entry per CDR3 protein. The data hold 600,000 to 750,000 distinct CDR3 sequences, with approximately 13% observed a single time. This specimen belongs to a study of T cells after yellow fever vaccination. This receptor was identified in a man between 25 and 39 years old who received the YFV17D yellow fever vaccine. The chain is built from TRBV28 and TRBJ2-5, with D unclear. Sequencing used PBMCs, obtained on the day of the yellow fever booster vaccination. In DNA, the CDR3 is TGTGCCAGCAGTCACGAAGAGACCCAGTACTTC. Its protein is CASSHEETQYF.